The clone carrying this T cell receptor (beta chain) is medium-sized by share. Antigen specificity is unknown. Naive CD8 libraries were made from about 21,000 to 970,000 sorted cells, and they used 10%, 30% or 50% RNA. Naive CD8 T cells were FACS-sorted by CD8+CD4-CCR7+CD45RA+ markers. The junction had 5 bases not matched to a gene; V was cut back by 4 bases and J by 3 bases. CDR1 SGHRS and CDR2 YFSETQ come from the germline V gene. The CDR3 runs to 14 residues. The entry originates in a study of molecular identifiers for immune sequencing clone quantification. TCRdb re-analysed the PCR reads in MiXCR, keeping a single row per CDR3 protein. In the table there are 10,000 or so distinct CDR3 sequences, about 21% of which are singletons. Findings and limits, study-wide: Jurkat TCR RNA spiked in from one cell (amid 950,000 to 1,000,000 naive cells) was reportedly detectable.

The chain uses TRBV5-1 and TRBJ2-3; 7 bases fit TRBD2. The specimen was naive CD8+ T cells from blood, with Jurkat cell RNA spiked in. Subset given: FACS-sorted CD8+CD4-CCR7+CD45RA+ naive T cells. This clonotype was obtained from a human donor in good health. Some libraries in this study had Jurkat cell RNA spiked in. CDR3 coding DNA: TGCGCCAGCAGCAGCCCAGCGGGGACAGATACGCAGTATTTT. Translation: CASSSPAGTDTQYF.